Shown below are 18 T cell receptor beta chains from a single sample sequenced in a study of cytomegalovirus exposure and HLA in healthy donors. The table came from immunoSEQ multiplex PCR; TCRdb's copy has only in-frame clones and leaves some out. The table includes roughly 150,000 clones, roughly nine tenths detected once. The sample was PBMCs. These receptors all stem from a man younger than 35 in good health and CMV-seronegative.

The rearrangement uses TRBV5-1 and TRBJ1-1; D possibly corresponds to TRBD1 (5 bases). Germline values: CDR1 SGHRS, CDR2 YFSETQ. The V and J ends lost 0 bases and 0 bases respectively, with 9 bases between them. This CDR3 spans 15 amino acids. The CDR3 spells CASSLDPGLNTEAFF. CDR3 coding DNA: TGCGCCAGCAGCTTGGATCCAGGGTTGAACACTGAAGCTTTCTTT.

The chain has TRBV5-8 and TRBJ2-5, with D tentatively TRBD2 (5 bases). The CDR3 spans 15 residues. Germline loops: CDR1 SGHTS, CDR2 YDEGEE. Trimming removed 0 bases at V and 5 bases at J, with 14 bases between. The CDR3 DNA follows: TGTGCCAGCAGCTTGGTGTTGGGTTGGAGGGAGACCCAGTACTTC. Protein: CASSLVLGWRETQYF.

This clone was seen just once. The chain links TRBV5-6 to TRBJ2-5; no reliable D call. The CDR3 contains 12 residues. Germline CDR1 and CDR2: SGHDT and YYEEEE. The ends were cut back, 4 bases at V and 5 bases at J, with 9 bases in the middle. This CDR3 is CASSARRETQYF. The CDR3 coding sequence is TGTGCCAGCAGCGCCCGCAGGGAGACCCAGTACTTC.

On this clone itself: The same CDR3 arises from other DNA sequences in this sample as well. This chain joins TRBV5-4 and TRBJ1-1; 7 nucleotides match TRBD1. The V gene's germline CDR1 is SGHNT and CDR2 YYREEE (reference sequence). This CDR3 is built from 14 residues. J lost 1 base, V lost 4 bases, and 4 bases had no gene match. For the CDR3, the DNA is TGTGCCAGCAGCCCGGGACAGAGGAACACTGAAGCTTTCTTT. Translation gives CASSPGQRNTEAFF. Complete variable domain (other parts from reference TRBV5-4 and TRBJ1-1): ETGVTQSPTHLIKTRGQQVTLRCSSQSGHNTVSWYQQALGQGPQFIFQYYREEENGRGNFPPRFSGLQFPNYSSELNVNALELDDSALYLCASSPGQRNTEAFFGQGTRLTVV.

CDR3 amino acids: CASSESPGVNEQFF. The DNA of the CDR3 is TGCGCCAGCAGTGAGTCTCCAGGGGTGAATGAGCAGTTCTTC. The rearrangement joins TRBV10-1 to TRBJ2-1; TRBD1 might be the D (6 bases). CDR3 length: 14 amino acids. CDR1 and CDR2 (germline): WNHNN, SYGVQD (reference sequence). Trimming took 0 bases from V and 7 from J, leaving 10 bases between them.

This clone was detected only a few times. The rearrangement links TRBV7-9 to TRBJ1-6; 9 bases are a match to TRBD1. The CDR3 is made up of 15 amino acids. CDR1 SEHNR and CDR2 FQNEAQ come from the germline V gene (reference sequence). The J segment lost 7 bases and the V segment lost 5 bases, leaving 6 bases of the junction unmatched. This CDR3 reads CASSQTGQGNSPLHF. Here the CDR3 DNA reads TGTGCCAGCAGCCAGACGGGACAGGGAAATTCACCCCTCCACTTT.

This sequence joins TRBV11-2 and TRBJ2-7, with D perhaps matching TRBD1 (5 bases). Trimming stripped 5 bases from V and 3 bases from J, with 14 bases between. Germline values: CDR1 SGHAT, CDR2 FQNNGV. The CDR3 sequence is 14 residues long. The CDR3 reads CASSETVGGYEQYF. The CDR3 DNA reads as TGTGCCAGCAGCGAGACAGTAGGTGGCTACGAGCAGTACTTC.

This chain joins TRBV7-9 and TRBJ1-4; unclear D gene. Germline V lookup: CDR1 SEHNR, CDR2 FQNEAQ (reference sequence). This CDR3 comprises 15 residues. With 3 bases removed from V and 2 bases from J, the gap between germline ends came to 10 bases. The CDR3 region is CASSFGMGTNEKLFF. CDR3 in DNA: TGTGCCAGCAGCTTCGGGATGGGCACTAATGAAAAACTGTTTTTT.

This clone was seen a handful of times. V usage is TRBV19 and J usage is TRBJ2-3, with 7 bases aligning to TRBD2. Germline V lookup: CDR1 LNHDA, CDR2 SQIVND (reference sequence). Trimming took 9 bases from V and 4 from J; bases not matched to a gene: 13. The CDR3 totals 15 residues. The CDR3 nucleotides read TGTGCCAGCTCCCCCGGCGGGGGTAGCGCAGATACGCAGTATTTT. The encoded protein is CASSPGGGSADTQYF.

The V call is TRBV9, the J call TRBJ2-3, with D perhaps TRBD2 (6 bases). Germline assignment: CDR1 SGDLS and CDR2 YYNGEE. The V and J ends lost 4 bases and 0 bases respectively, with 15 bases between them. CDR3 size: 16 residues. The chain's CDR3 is CASSIRGTSSTDTQYF. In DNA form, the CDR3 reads TGTGCCAGCAGCATCCGCGGGACCTCTAGCACAGATACGCAGTATTTT.

In DNA form, the CDR3 reads TGTGCCAGTAGTATCAGTCGGGGGTCCTTGAATCAGCCCCAGCATTTT. It is translated as CASSISRGSLNQPQHF. This rearrangement joins TRBV19 to TRBJ1-5; weak D call: TRBD1 (5 bases). This CDR3 has 16 amino acids. V lost 3 bases and J 4 bases, leaving 16 bases between the germline ends. The V gene's germline CDR1 is LNHDA and CDR2 SQIVND (reference sequence).

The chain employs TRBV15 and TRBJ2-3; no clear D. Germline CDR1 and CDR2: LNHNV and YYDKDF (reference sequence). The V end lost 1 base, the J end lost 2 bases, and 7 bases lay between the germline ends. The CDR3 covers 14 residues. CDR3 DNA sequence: TGTGCCACCAGCAGAGGACTCAACACAGATACGCAGTATTTT. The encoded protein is CATSRGLNTDTQYF.

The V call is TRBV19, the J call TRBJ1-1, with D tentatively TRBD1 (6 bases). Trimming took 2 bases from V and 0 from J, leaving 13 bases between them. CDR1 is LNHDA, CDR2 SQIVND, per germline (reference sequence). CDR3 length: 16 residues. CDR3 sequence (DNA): TGTGCCAGTAGTATACCAGGGGTGGGTTTGAACACTGAAGCTTTCTTT. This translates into CASSIPGVGLNTEAFF.

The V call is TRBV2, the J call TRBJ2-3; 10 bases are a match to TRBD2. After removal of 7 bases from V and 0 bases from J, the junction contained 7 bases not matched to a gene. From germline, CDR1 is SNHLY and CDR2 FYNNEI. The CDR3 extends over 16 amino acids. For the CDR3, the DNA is TGTGCCAGCAAGTTCGGACTAGCGGCTAGCACAGATACGCAGTATTTT. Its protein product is CASKFGLAASTDTQYF.

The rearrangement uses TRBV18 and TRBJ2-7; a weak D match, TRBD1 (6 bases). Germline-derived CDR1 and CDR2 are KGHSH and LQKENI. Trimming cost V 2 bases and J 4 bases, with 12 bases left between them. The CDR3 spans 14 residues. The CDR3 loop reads CASSPNRVEYEQYF. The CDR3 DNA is TGTGCCAGCTCACCAAACAGGGTTGAGTACGAGCAGTACTTC.

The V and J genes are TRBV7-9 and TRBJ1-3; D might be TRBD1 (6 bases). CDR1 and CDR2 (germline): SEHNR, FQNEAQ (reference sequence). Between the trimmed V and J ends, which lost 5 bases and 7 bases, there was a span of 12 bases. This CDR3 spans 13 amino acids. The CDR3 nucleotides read TGTGCCAGCAGCCCAGGGGCTTGGAACACCATATATTTT. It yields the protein CASSPGAWNTIYF.

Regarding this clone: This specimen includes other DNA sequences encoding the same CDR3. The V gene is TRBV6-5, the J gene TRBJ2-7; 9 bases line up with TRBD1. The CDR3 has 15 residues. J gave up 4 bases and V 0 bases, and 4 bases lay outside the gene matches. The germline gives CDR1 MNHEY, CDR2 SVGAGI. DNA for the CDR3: TGTGCCAGCAGTTACTCGAGGGACAGGGCTTACGAGCAGTACTTC. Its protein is CASSYSRDRAYEQYF.

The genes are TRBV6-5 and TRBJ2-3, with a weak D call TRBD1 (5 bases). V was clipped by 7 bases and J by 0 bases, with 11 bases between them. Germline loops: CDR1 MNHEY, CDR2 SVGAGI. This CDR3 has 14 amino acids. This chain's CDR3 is CASKGTGSTDTQYF. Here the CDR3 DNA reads TGTGCCAGCAAAGGAACAGGCAGCACAGATACGCAGTATTTT.